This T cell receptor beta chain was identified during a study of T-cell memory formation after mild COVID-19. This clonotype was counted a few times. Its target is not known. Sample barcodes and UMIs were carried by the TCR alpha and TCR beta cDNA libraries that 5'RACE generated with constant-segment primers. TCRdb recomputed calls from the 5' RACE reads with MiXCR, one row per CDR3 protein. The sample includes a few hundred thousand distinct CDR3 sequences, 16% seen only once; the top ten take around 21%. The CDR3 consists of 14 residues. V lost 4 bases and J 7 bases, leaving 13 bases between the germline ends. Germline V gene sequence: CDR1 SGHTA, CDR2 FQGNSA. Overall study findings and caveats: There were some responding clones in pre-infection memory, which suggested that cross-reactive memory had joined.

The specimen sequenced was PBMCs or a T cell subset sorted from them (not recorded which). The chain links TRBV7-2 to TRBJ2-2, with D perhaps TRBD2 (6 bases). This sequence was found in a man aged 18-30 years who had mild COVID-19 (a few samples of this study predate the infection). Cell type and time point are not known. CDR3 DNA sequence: TGTGCCAGCAGCTGGGGACTGAATGACGGGGAGCTGTTTTTT. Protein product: CASSWGLNDGELFF.